A single sample is the source of the 5 T cell receptor beta chains below, sequenced in a study of OX40 agonist ivuxolimab in advanced cancers. TCRdb's table, derived via immunoSEQ multiplex PCR, lists solely in-frame clones and lacks some. The sample consists of approximately 66,000 clones, around 83% of them appearing once. The specimen was CD4+ or CD8+ T cells sorted from blood, collected in a trial of the OX40 agonist ivuxolimab. These TCRs come from an adult with an advanced solid tumor such as melanoma, head and neck, liver or kidney cancer.

This clone has only one observation. The chain has TRBV18 and TRBJ2-1, with 11 nucleotides matching TRBD1. CDR1 KGHSH and CDR2 LQKENI come from the germline V gene. The V and J ends lost 6 bases and 5 bases, in that order; junction bases with no gene match: 3. The CDR3 sequence is 14 residues long. The CDR3 region is CASSEGQGDNEQFF. The CDR3 DNA sequence: TGTGCCAGCTCGGAGGGACAGGGGGACAATGAGCAGTTCTTC.

This clone was observed once. The chain is built from TRBV7-8 and TRBJ1-5; D gene unclear. There are 16 residues in the CDR3. Germline-derived CDR1 and CDR2 are SGHVS and FQNEAQ. With 0 bases removed from V and 5 bases from J, the gap between germline ends came to 14 bases. The CDR3 nucleotides read TGTGCCAGCAGCTTAGCCACCCTCGAAGCAGATCAGCCCCAGCATTTT. Amino acid sequence: CASSLATLEADQPQHF. Full variable domain (remainder filled in from reference TRBV7-8 and TRBJ1-5): GAGVSQSPRYKVAKRGQDVALRCDPISGHVSLFWYQQALGQGPEFLTYFQNEAQLDKSGLPSDRFFAERPEGSVSTLKIQRTQQEDSAVYLCASSLATLEADQPQHFGDGTRLSIL.

This clone was counted only a few times. This rearrangement joins TRBV18 to TRBJ1-1, with a tentative D call TRBD1 (6 bases). Trimming took 3 bases from V and 1 from J, leaving 6 bases between them. Germline loops: CDR1 KGHSH, CDR2 LQKENI. The CDR3 is made up of 13 amino acids. CDR3 loop: CASSPGQNTEAFF. DNA for the CDR3: TGTGCCAGCTCACCGGGACAGAACACTGAAGCTTTCTTT.

The chain is built from TRBV5-8 and TRBJ1-2, with 7 bases fitting TRBD1. Germline trimming cut 1 base from V and 2 bases from J; bases unmatched to any gene: 8. The V gene's germline CDR1 is SGHTS and CDR2 YDEGEE. The CDR3 runs 16 residues. The CDR3 region is CASSLMLTGPNYGYTF. CDR3 sequence (DNA): TGTGCCAGCAGCTTGATGTTGACAGGGCCGAACTATGGCTACACCTTC.

This clone was observed a single time. The V and J genes are TRBV4-1 and TRBJ2-3, with D perhaps matching TRBD2 (5 bases). CDR1 and CDR2 from the germline V gene are MGHRA and YSYEKL. CDR3 length equals 15 residues. V dropped 3 bases and J dropped 6 bases, with 16 bases sitting between them. The CDR3: CASSQQANPGDTQYF. In DNA, the CDR3 is TGCGCCAGCAGCCAGCAGGCAAACCCGGGGGATACGCAGTATTTT.